Listed below are T cell receptor beta chains from one sample, sequenced in a study of shared clonotypes between healthy human individuals. Libraries were prepared by immunoSEQ multiplex PCR; TCRdb keeps only in-frame clonotypes and omits some of them. The profile covers more than 850,000 clones, with around 78% appearing a single time and more than 0.5% taken by the ten largest. Sequenced sample: memory CD4+ T cells from PBMCs. All receptors derive from a young man in good health. Some clones in this sample may be carry-over from other donors' samples. Both conserved end residues are part of each CDR3. A D gene is named only where the DNA matches it firmly. A clone size is listed for some rows: how often the clone was seen (once, few, many), or a class if it is expanded.

J gene: TRBJ1-5
D gene: TRBD1
clone size: -
V gene: TRBV6-1
CDR3 protein: CATQTGFTGNQPQHF
CDR3 DNA: TGTGCCACCCAGACAGGGTTCACGGGCAATCAGCCCCAGCATTTT

J gene: TRBJ2-7
D gene: TRBD1
clone size: -
V gene: TRBV4-1
CDR3 protein: CASSQDIEQGNYEQYF
CDR3 DNA: TGCGCCAGCAGCCAAGACATCGAACAGGGGAACTACGAGCAGTACTTC

J gene: TRBJ1-4
D gene: -
clone size: -
V gene: TRBV6-1
CDR3 protein: CASSVGRSTNEKLFF
CDR3 DNA: TGTGCCAGCAGTGTGGGACGGTCAACTAATGAAAAACTGTTTTTT

J gene: TRBJ2-1
D gene: -
clone size: -
V gene: TRBV7-8
CDR3 protein: CASSLKTGSYNEQFF
CDR3 DNA: TGTGCCAGCAGCCTAAAGACTGGCTCCTACAATGAGCAGTTCTTC

J gene: TRBJ1-6
D gene: -
clone size: -
V gene: TRBV7-9
CDR3 protein: CASSLDRTIGSPLHF
CDR3 DNA: TGTGCCAGCAGCTTGGACCGTACTATCGGTTCACCCCTCCACTTT

J gene: TRBJ1-2
D gene: -
clone size: -
V gene: TRBV6-1
CDR3 protein: CASSAQEYGYTF
CDR3 DNA: TGTGCCAGCAGTGCACAGGAATATGGCTACACCTTC

J gene: TRBJ1-5
D gene: -
clone size: -
V gene: TRBV7-8
CDR3 protein: CASSHSLGGSLDQPQHF
CDR3 DNA: TGTGCCAGCAGCCATTCCCTGGGGGGCAGTTTGGACCAGCCCCAGCATTTT

J gene: TRBJ1-1
D gene: -
clone size: -
V gene: TRBV11-2
CDR3 protein: CASSSTASMNTEAFF
CDR3 DNA: TGTGCCAGCAGCTCAACGGCGAGCATGAACACTGAAGCTTTCTTT

J gene: TRBJ2-1
D gene: TRBD2
clone size: -
V gene: TRBV28
CDR3 protein: CASSLPGGLYNEQFF
CDR3 DNA: TGTGCCAGCAGTTTACCGGGAGGCCTCTACAATGAGCAGTTCTTC

J gene: TRBJ1-5
D gene: -
clone size: -
V gene: TRBV28
CDR3 protein: CASRSGPRTVGYNQPQHF
CDR3 DNA: TGTGCCAGCCGCAGCGGGCCCCGGACAGTCGGTTACAATCAGCCCCAGCATTTT

J gene: TRBJ1-4
D gene: -
clone size: -
V gene: TRBV5-6
CDR3 protein: CASSFGRTKLFF
CDR3 DNA: TGTGCCAGCAGCTTTGGCAGGACAAAACTGTTTTTT

J gene: TRBJ1-2
D gene: -
clone size: -
V gene: TRBV28
CDR3 protein: CASSLVGFGYTF
CDR3 DNA: TGTGCCAGCAGTCTCGTCGGGTTTGGCTACACCTTC

J gene: TRBJ2-7
D gene: -
clone size: -
V gene: TRBV6-5
CDR3 protein: CASSPRTASYEQYF
CDR3 DNA: TGTGCCAGCAGCCCAAGGACAGCTTCCTACGAGCAGTACTTC

J gene: TRBJ1-2
D gene: -
clone size: once
V gene: TRBV30
CDR3 protein: CARAPTDNYGYTF
CDR3 DNA: TGTGCCAGAGCTCCGACAGATAACTATGGCTACACCTTC

J gene: TRBJ2-5
D gene: TRBD1
clone size: -
V gene: TRBV28
CDR3 protein: CASSVDRGRETQYF
CDR3 DNA: TGTGCCAGCAGTGTGGACAGGGGTAGGGAGACCCAGTACTTC

J gene: TRBJ2-2
D gene: -
clone size: -
V gene: TRBV5-4
CDR3 protein: CASSLSGQGELFF
CDR3 DNA: TGTGCCAGCAGCTTATCAGGCCAAGGGGAGCTGTTTTTT